The clone carrying this TCR beta chain was detected once. The antigen remains undetermined. Germline CDR1 MRHNA, CDR2 SNTAGT. V lost 2 bases, J lost 4 bases, and 4 bases stayed unmatched. The CDR3 is made up of 15 amino acids. The sample comes from a study of siplizumab effects on memory and regulatory T cells. Study outcomes and limitations: An assignable naive or memory phenotype was lacking in roughly 75-95% of proliferating CD4+ or CD8+ clones.

TCRdb's table, derived via immunoSEQ multiplex PCR, lists solely in-frame clones and lacks some. The sample yields about 72,000 clones, about 90% seen once. The chain has TRBV6-4 and TRBJ2-3; 9 nucleotides align to TRBD2. The sequence was collected from a human donor in good health. The material sequenced was CD8+ T cells sorted from blood. The CDR3 DNA follows: TGTGCCAGCAGTGACCCAGCGGGAGGAGCAGATACGCAGTATTTT. As protein: CASSDPAGGADTQYF.